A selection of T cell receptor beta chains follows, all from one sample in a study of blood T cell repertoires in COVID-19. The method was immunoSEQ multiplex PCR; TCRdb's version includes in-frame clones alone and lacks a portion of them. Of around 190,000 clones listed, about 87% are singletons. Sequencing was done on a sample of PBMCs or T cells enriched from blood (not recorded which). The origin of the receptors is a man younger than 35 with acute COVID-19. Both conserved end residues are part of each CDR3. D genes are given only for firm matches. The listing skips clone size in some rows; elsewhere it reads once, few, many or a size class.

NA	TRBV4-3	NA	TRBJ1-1	TGCGCCAGCAGCCCCTCAGTGACAGGAGTTAACACTGAAGCTTTCTTT	CASSPSVTGVNTEAFF
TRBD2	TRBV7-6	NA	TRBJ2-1	TGTGCCAGCAGCTTACGAGGTGCGGGAGAGCCGGGCAATGAGCAGTTCTTC	CASSLRGAGEPGNEQFF
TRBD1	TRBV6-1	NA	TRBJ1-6	TGTGCCAGCAGTGAACGGGGGGACAGGGGGCGTAGGGGATCACCCCTCCACTTT	CASSERGDRGRRGSPLHF
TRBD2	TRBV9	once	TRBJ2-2	TGTGCCTCTACCAACCGGGACACTAGACTAGCGGGAGGCCACACCGGGGAGCTGTTTTTT	CASTNRDTRLAGGHTGELFF
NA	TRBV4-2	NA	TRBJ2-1	TGTGCCAGCAGCCAAGAAGTAGCAACGGGCTACAATGAGCAGTTCTTC	CASSQEVATGYNEQFF
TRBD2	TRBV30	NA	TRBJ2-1	TGTGCCTGGAGTGTTTCCCGGACTAGCGGTTCCTACAATGAGCAGTTCTTC	CAWSVSRTSGSYNEQFF
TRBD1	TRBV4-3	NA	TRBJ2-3	TGCGCCAGCAGCCGCGACAGGGGGATGGGCACAGATACGCAGTATTTT	CASSRDRGMGTDTQYF
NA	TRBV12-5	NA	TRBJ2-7	TGTGCTAGTGGTCCCACTGTAGGTGGTTTCGCAAAGGGGTCCCACGAGCAGTACTTC	CASGPTVGGFAKGSHEQYF
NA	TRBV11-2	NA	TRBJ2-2	TGTGCCAGCAGCTTGCGTTCCGGGGAGCTGTTTTTT	CASSLRSGELFF
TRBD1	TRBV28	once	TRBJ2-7	TGTGCCAGCAGCCCACCCGACAGGGCTGGCGAGCAGTACTTC	CASSPPDRAGEQYF
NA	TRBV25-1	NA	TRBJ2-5	TGTGCCAGCAGTGAATTTGAGTCAGGACAAGAGACCCAGTACTTC	CASSEFESGQETQYF
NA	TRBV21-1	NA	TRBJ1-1	TGTGCCAGCAGCTCTGTCCTACTCTCCCAATCGGTATATAACACTGAAGCTTTCTTT	CASSSVLLSQSVYNTEAFF
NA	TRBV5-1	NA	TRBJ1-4	TGCGCCAGCAGCTTGGTAGGGGATGAAAAACTGTTTTTT	CASSLVGDEKLFF
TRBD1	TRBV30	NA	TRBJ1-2	TGTGCCTGGAAGGACAGGGGTGGCTATGGCTACACCTTC	CAWKDRGGYGYTF
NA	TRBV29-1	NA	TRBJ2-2	TGCAGCGTAGACGAGGGACACATGAACACCGGGGAGCTGTTTTTT	CSVDEGHMNTGELFF
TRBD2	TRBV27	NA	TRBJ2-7	TGTGCCAGCAGTTTATGGGCGGGAGGCTACGAGCAGTACTTC	CASSLWAGGYEQYF
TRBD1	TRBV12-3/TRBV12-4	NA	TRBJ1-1	TGTGCCAGCGTTGACAGGGGAAAATCTGAAGCTTTCTTT	CASVDRGKSEAFF
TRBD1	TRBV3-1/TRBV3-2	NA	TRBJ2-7	TGTGCCAGCAGCCCTCCGGGACAGGTATACGAGCAGTACTTC	CASSPPGQVYEQYF
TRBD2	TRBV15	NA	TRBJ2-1	TGTGCCACCAGCAGTTTAGCGGGAGTGTACTACAATGAGCAGTTCTTC	CATSSLAGVYYNEQFF
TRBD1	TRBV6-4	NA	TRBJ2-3	TGTGCCAGCAGTCACCGGGACAGGGAAACAGATACGCAGTATTTT	CASSHRDRETDTQYF
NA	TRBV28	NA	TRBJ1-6	TGTGCCAGCAGTTTAGGTCAGGGTTGGGATTCACCCCTCCACTTT	CASSLGQGWDSPLHF
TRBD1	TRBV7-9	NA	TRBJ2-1	TGTGCCAGCAGCTGGACAGGGAATGAGCAGTTCTTC	CASSWTGNEQFF
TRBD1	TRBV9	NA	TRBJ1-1	TGTGCCAGCAGCGTAAAGGGGACAGCTAACACTGAAGCTTTCTTT	CASSVKGTANTEAFF
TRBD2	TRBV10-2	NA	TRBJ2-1	TGCGCCAGCAGTGAGGCTAGCGGGAGGGCCGGGGATGAGCAGTTCTTC	CASSEASGRAGDEQFF
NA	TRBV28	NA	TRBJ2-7	TGTGCCAGCAGACCCGGGATCCTCTACGAGCAGTACTTC	CASRPGILYEQYF
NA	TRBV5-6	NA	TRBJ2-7	TGTGCCAGCAGCCCTGGCCCGGGCTACGAGCAGTACTTC	CASSPGPGYEQYF
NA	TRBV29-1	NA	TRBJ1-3	TGCAGCGTTATGAGGACATCTGGAAACACCATATATTTT	CSVMRTSGNTIYF
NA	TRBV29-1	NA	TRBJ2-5	TGCAGCGTTGAAGCGTCCAGCAGGGAGACCCAGTACTTC	CSVEASSRETQYF
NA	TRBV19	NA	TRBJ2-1	TGTGCCAGTAGTATACCGGCAGGGGAGTCCCTTTTTCCTGAGCAGTTCTTC	CASSIPAGESLFPEQFF
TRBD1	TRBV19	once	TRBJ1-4	TGTGCCAGTACCCCGGGACAGGGCACTGCAACTAATGAAAAACTGTTTTTT	CASTPGQGTATNEKLFF
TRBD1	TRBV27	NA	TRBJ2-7	TGTGCCAGCAGTCCGGGACAGGGTCAGTACGAGCAGTACTTC	CASSPGQGQYEQYF
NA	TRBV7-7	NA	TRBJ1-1	TGTGCTAGCAGCTTGGGACAAAACACTGAAGCTTTCTTT	CASSLGQNTEAFF
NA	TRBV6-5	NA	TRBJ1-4	TGTGCCAGCAGTTACTCCTTCCCCGGGGAAAAACTGTTTTTT	CASSYSFPGEKLFF
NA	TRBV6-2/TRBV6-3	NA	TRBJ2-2	TGTGCCAGCAGTTCCCAGGACTTGGTCGGGGAGCTGTTTTTT	CASSSQDLVGELFF
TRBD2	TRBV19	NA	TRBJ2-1	TGTGCCAGTAGCATTCAGCGCGGGAGGGCCCCTAACAATGAGCAGTTCTTC	CASSIQRGRAPNNEQFF
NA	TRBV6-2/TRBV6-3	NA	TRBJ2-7	TGTGCCAGCAGTTACTCCCTATCCTACGAGCAGTACTTC	CASSYSLSYEQYF
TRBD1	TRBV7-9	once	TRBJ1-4	TGTGCCAGCAGACTCACAGGGGGAGGGGATACAACTAATGAAAAACTGTTTTTT	CASRLTGGGDTTNEKLFF